One T cell receptor (beta chain) is described in this entry. The data originate from a study of blood T cell repertoires in COVID-19. The CDR3 spans 15 residues. J was trimmed by 4 bases and V by 6 bases; bases with no gene match: 11. Per germline, CDR1 WNHNN and CDR2 SYGVQD (reference sequence). Per the original methods: Amplification of reference gene primers was used by the study to estimate nucleated cell counts. Clones were sequenced by immunoSEQ multiplex PCR, and TCRdb holds only the in-frame ones, with some missing. Clone size and the V and J calls come from that table; the DNA yielded D and trimming. Here the sample spans under 130,000 clones, 84% being singletons.

This sequence was found in a human donor in a cohort sampled during active COVID-19. The rearrangement uses TRBV10-1 and TRBJ2-5; the match to TRBD1 covers 7 bases. Sequenced input: peripheral blood. This chain's CDR3 is CASSFSRTGGETQYF. The CDR3 bases are TGCGCCAGCAGCTTCTCTCGGACAGGAGGAGAGACCCAGTACTTC.